A single sample gave rise to the 15 T cell receptor beta chains below, sequenced in a study of regulatory T cells in long-lasting Graves disease. CDR3 regions were amplified by Arm-PCR using iRepertoire HTBI primers to build TCR beta libraries. Each CDR3 protein is one row after TCRdb ran MiXCR on the multiplex PCR reads. The repertoire holds 440,000 or so distinct CDR3 sequences, with 15% as singletons. Time point reported: newly diagnosed GD, antithyroid drugs for less than 3 months. PBMC RNA served as the TCR library source. The same specimen was also included in a second study, on T cells in Graves' hyperthyroidism and ophthalmopathy.

The sequences come from peripheral blood mononuclear cells (PBMCs), collected at new diagnosis, from a patient treated with antithyroid drugs. The receptors shown here come from a woman aged 25 to 39 with Graves disease.

This clonotype was seen ten or more times. The rearrangement uses TRBV12-3 or TRBV12-4 and TRBJ2-7; tentative D call: TRBD1 (6 bases). V was trimmed by 6 bases and J by 2 bases, leaving 14 bases between them. CDR3 length equals 14 residues. The CDR3 here is CASSSTGPPYEQYF. The DNA for the CDR3 is TGTGCCAGCAGCTCAACAGGGCCCCCCTACGAGCAGTACTTC.

A few counts support this clonotype. Possible read error: a much larger clone is one base away. The chain is built from TRBV28 and TRBJ2-7; D might be TRBD2 (5 bases). CDR1 and CDR2 from the germline V gene are MDHEN and SYDVKM. CDR3 size: 14 residues. The CDR3 protein is CASSLLAESYKQYF. The CDR3 nucleotides are TGTGCCAGCAGTTTACTAGCTGAGTCCTACAAGCAGTACTTC.

The CDR3 DNA follows: TGCAGTGCTAGTCACGGGGGCAATGAGCAGTTCTTC. Translated, it gives CSASHGGNEQFF. The chain recombines TRBV20-1 with TRBJ2-1; D might be TRBD2 (6 bases). CDR1 is DFQATT and CDR2 is SNEGSKA in the germline V gene (reference sequence). This CDR3 has 12 residues. Deletions cut 3 bases from V and 6 bases from J, with 9 bases between.

This chain connects TRBV15 to TRBJ1-1, with D uncertain. The germline gives CDR1 LNHNV, CDR2 YYDKDF (reference sequence). V was clipped by 0 bases and J by 10 bases, with 9 bases between them. The CDR3 loop spans 12 amino acids. As DNA, the CDR3 is TGTGCCACCAGCAGAGATCCCGGGATAGCTTTCTTT. Protein sequence: CATSRDPGIAFF.

Comment on this clonotype: At one of its ends the junction is not consistent with the germline gene, which may arise from a read error. V gene TRBV20-1 combines with J gene TRBJ2-1; 7 bases align to TRBD2. This CDR3 is built from 9 residues. Germline assignment: CDR1 DFQATT and CDR2 SNEGSKA (reference sequence). The CDR3, as DNA: TGCAGTGCTAGACTAGCGGAATACTTC. This gives the protein CSARLAEYF.

The rearrangement uses TRBV19 and TRBJ1-6; possible D gene TRBD1, 6 bases. The germline V gene encodes CDR1 LNHDA and CDR2 SQIVND (reference sequence). This CDR3 comprises 16 residues. Trimming shortened V by 5 bases and J by 10 bases, and 21 bases separated the two germline ends. CDR3 sequence (DNA): TGTGCCAGTAGTGTGACTCCACAGGGCCAGGGGTCACCCCTCCACTTT. Translation gives CASSVTPQGQGSPLHF.

This clonotype was seen a handful of times. At one boundary the junction diverges from the germline segment, which might be a read error. The chain links TRBV6-1 to TRBJ2-5, with 11 bases that match TRBD2. This CDR3 contains 15 residues. Per germline, CDR1 MNHNS and CDR2 SASEGT. CDR3 sequence (DNA): TGTGCCAGCAGTCGCATGGCTACTAGCGGGAGACGAGAGGACTTC. Its protein is CASSRMATSGRREDF.

This clonotype was recorded at least ten times. The chain couples TRBV7-9 to TRBJ1-2; D remains ambiguous. This CDR3 region has 12 residues. Germline-derived CDR1 and CDR2 are SEHNR and FQNEAQ (reference sequence). The V end lost 2 bases, the J end lost 9 bases, and 10 bases lay between the germline ends. CDR3 DNA sequence: TGTGCCAGCAGCTTAAAAGAAATCCGCTACACCTTC. Amino acid sequence: CASSLKEIRYTF. Combining the CDR3 with reference TRBV7-9 and TRBJ1-2 gives the whole variable domain DTGVSQNPRHKITKRGQNVTFRCDPISEHNRLYWYRQTLGQGPEFLTYFQNEAQLEKSRLLSDRFSAERPKGSFSTLEIQRTEQGDSAMYLCASSLKEIRYTFGSGTRLTVV.

J is TRBJ2-2 and V is TRBV9, with TRBD1 as a possible D gene (6 bases). V was pared by 5 bases and J by 2 bases, with 16 bases between. CDR1 is SGDLS, CDR2 YYNGEE, per germline. The CDR3 is made up of 16 amino acids. In DNA, the CDR3 is TGTGCCAGCAGTTGGGGGCAGGGCCATAACACCGGGGAGCTGTTTTTT. Translated, it gives CASSWGQGHNTGELFF.

The genes are TRBV28 and TRBJ2-5; TRBD1 matches at 8 bases. After removal of 5 bases from V and 2 bases from J, the junction contained 10 bases not matched to a gene. The CDR3 has 16 residues. Germline loops: CDR1 MDHEN, CDR2 SYDVKM. Here the CDR3 reads CASSLGQGGLQETQYF. CDR3 DNA sequence: TGTGCCAGCAGTCTCGGACAGGGTGGGCTACAAGAGACCCAGTACTTC.

This clonotype has at least ten counts. The chain has TRBV27 and TRBJ2-6; 13 bases match TRBD2. CDR3 length: 19 residues. Germline V gene sequence: CDR1 MNHEY, CDR2 SMNVEV (reference sequence). The junction had 8 bases not matched to a gene; V was cut back by 2 bases and J by 4 bases. CDR3 sequence: CASSLRGLAGVLGANVLTF. DNA for the CDR3: TGTGCCAGCAGTTTACGCGGACTAGCGGGAGTTCTGGGGGCCAACGTCCTGACTTTC.

This clonotype has at least ten counts. The chain is built from TRBV6-1 and TRBJ2-3; 8 bases line up with TRBD1. The CDR3 contains 17 residues. Germline-derived CDR1 and CDR2 are MNHNS and SASEGT. J was trimmed by 0 bases and V by 4 bases; bases with no gene match: 9. CDR3 coding DNA: TGTGCCAGCAGTGCTGACAGGGGAGAAACTAGCACAGATACGCAGTATTTT. The encoded protein is CASSADRGETSTDTQYF.

On this clonotype itself: The conserved final phenylalanine or tryptophan is absent from the CDR3, which likely points to a read error. This chain joins TRBV20-1 and TRBJ2-1, with TRBD2 identical over 10 bases. The CDR3 loop spans 15 amino acids. Losses at the gene ends were 0 bases for V and 4 bases for J; bases not matched to a gene: 3. Per the germline V gene, CDR1 is DFQATT and CDR2 is SNEGSKA (reference sequence). CDR3 DNA sequence: TGCAGTGCTAGAGATCGTAGCGGGAGGTACAATGAGCAGTTCTCC. Its protein is CSARDRSGRYNEQFS.

The table lists this clonotype with many counts. The chain carries TRBV6-5 and TRBJ2-7, with D uncertain. The CDR3 has 12 residues. V was trimmed by 2 bases and J by 6 bases, leaving 8 bases between them. Per the germline V gene, CDR1 is MNHEY and CDR2 is SVGAGI. CDR3 residues: CASSYEAVEQYF. In DNA, the CDR3 is TGTGCCAGCAGTTACGAGGCGGTCGAGCAGTACTTC.

The CDR3 DNA follows: TGTGCCAGCAGCCCCCTCGGGACAGGGGCAAACATTCAGTACTTC. This gives the protein CASSPLGTGANIQYF. The V gene is TRBV7-8, the J gene TRBJ2-4; 10 bases match TRBD1. Per the germline V gene, CDR1 is SGHVS and CDR2 is FQNEAQ. The V gene end was trimmed by 5 bases and the J gene end by 6 bases; junction bases not matched to a gene: 7. The CDR3 consists of 15 residues.